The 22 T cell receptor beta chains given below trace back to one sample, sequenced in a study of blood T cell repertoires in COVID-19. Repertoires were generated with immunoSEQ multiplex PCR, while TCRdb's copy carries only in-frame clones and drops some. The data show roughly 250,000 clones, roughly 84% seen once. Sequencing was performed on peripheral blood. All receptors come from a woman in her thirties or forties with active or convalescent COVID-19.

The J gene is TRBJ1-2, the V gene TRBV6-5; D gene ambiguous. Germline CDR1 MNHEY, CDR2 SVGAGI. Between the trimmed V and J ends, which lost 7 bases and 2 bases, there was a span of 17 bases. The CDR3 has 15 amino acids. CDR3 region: CASTEGRGANYGYTF. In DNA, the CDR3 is TGTGCCAGCACCGAGGGTCGGGGTGCCAACTATGGCTACACCTTC.

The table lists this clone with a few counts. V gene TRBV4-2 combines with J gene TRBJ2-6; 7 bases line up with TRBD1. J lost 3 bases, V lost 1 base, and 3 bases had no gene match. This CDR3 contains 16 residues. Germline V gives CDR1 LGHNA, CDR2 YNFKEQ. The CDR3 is CASSQVTGDGANVLTF. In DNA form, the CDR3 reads TGTGCCAGCAGCCAAGTAACAGGGGATGGGGCCAACGTCCTGACTTTC.

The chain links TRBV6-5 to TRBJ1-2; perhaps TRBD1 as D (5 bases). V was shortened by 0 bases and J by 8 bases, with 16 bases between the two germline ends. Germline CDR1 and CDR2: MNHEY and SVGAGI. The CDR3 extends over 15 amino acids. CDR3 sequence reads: CASSYSYRWAGGYTF. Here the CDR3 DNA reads TGTGCCAGCAGTTACTCCTACAGATGGGCAGGGGGCTACACCTTC.

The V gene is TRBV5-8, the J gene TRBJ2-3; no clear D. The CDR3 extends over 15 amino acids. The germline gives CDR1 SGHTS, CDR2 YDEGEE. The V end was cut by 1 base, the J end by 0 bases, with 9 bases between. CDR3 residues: CASSLIQSSTDTQYF. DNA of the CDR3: TGTGCCAGCAGCTTGATACAGTCTAGCACAGATACGCAGTATTTT.

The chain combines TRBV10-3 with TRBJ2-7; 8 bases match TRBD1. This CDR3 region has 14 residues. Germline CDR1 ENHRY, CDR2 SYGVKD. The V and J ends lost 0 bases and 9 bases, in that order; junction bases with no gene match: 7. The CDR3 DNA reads TGTGCCATCAGTGAGTCGGTGGGACAGGAAGGGCAGTACGTC. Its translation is CAISESVGQEGQYV.

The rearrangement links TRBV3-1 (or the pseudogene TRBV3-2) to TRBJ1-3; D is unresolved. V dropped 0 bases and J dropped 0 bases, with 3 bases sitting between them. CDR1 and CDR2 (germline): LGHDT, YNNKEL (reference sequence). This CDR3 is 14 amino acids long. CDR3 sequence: CASSQDHSGNTIYF. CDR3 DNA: TGTGCCAGCAGCCAAGACCACTCTGGAAACACCATATATTTT.

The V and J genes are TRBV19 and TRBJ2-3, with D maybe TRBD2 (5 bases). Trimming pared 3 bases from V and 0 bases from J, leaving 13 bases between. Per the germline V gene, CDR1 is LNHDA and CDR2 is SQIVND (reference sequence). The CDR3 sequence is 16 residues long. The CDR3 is CASSMRLLASTDTQYF. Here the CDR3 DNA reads TGTGCCAGTAGTATGCGACTCCTAGCTAGCACAGATACGCAGTATTTT.

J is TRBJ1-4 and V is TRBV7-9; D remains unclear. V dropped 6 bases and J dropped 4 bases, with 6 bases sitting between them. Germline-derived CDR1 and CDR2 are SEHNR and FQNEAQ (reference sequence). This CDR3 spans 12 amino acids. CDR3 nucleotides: TGTGCCAGCAGTGTAGTTAATGAAAAACTGTTTTTT. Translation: CASSVVNEKLFF.

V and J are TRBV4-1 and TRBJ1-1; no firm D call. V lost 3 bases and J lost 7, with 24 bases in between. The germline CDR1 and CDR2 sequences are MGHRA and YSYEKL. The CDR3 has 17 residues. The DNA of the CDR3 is TGCGCCAGCAGCCAGGGTTCGTTCAGGACTGATGCTCTTGAAGCTTTCTTT. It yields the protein CASSQGSFRTDALEAFF.

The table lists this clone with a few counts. The CDR3 region has the DNA TGTGCCTGGAGGAAGGAGGGGAACTATGGCTACACCTTC. Amino acid sequence: CAWRKEGNYGYTF. The chain employs TRBV30 and TRBJ1-2; D is perhaps TRBD1 (5 bases). This CDR3 region has 13 residues. The germline CDR1 and CDR2 sequences are GTSNPN and SVGIG (reference sequence). Deletions cut 3 bases from V and 2 bases from J, with 10 bases between.

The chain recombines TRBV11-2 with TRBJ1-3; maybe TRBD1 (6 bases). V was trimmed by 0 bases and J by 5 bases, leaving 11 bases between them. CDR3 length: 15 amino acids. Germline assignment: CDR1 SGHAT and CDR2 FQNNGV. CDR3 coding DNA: TGTGCCAGCAGCTTAGAGGCGGGGGCGAGAAACACCATATATTTT. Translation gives CASSLEAGARNTIYF.

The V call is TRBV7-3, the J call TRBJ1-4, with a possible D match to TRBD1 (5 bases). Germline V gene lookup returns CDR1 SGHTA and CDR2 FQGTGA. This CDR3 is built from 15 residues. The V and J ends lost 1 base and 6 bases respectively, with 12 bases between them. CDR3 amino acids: CASSLNGGSDEKLFF. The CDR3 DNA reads TGTGCCAGCAGCTTAAACGGGGGGTCGGATGAAAAACTGTTTTTT.

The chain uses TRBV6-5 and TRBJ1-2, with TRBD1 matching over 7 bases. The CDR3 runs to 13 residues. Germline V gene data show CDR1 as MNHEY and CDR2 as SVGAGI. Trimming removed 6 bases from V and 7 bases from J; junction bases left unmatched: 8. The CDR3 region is CASSLTGYGGYTF. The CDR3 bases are TGTGCCAGCAGCCTGACAGGGTACGGTGGCTACACCTTC.

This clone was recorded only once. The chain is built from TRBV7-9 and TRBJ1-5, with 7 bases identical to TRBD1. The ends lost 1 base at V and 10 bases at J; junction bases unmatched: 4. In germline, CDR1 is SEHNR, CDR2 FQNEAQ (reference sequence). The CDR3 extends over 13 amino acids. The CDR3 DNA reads TGTGCCAGCAGCTTAGGGACAGGAGGACCCCAGCATTTT. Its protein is CASSLGTGGPQHF.

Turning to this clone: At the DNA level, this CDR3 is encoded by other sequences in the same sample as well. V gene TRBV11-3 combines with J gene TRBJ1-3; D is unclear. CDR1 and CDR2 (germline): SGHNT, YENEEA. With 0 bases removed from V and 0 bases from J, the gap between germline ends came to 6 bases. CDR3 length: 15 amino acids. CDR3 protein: CASSLEGASGNTIYF. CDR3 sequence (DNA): TGTGCCAGCAGCTTAGAAGGAGCCTCTGGAAACACCATATATTTT.

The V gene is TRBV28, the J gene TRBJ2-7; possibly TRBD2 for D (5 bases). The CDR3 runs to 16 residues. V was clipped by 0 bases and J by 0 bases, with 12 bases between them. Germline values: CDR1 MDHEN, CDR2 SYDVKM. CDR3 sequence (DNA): TGTGCCAGCAGTTTATGGAGCTACGGGATCTCCTACGAGCAGTACTTC. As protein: CASSLWSYGISYEQYF.

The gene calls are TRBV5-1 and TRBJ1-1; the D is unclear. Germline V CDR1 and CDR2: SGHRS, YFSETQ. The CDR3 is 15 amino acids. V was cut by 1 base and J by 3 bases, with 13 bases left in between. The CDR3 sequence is CASSLYIDGYTEAFF. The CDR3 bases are TGCGCCAGCAGCTTGTATATAGACGGGTACACTGAAGCTTTCTTT.

This CDR3 is CASSASPGSNQPQHF. Written as DNA, the CDR3 is TGTGCCAGCAGCGCAAGTCCAGGTTCCAATCAGCCCCAGCATTTT. This chain connects TRBV7-6 to TRBJ1-5, with D unclear. The V end lost 5 bases, the J end lost 3 bases, and 14 bases lay between the germline ends. In germline, CDR1 is SGHVS, CDR2 FNYEAQ. CDR3 length: 15 residues. The full variable domain, in which reference TRBV7-6 and TRBJ1-5 provide the parts outside the CDR3, is GAGVSQSPRYKVTKRGQDVALRCDPISGHVSLYWYRQALGQGPEFLTYFNYEAQQDKSGLPNDRFSAERPEGSISTLTIQRTEQRDSAMYRCASSASPGSNQPQHFGDGTRLSIL.

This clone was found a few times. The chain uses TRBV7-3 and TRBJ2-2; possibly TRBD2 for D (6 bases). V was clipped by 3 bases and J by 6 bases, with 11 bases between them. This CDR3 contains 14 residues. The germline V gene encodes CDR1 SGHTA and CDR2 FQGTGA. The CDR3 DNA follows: TGTGCCAGCAGCTTGCAACCGGGGGCCGGGGAGCTGTTTTTT. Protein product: CASSLQPGAGELFF.

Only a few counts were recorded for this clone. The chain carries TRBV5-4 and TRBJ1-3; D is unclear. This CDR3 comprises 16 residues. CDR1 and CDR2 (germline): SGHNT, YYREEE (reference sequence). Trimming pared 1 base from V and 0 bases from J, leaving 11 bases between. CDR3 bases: TGTGCCAGCAGCTTGCGGGATGCTAACTCTGGAAACACCATATATTTT. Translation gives CASSLRDANSGNTIYF.

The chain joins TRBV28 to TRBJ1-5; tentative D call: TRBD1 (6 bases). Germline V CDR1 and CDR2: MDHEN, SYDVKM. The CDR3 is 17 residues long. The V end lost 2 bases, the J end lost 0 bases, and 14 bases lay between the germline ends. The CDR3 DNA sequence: TGTGCCAGCAGTTTAACCATAGGACAGATTAGCAATCAGCCCCAGCATTTT. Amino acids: CASSLTIGQISNQPQHF.

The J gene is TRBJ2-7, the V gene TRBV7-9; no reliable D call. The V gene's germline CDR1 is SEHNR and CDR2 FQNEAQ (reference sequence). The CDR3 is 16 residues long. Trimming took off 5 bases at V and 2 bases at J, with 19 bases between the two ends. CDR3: CASSIWVRPQPYEQYF. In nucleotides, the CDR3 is TGTGCCAGCAGCATCTGGGTCAGGCCGCAGCCCTACGAGCAGTACTTC.